A selection of T cell receptor beta chains follows, all from one sample in a study of T cell changes during pregnancy in multiple sclerosis. The method was immunoSEQ multiplex PCR; TCRdb's version includes in-frame clones alone and lacks a portion of them. The sample has around 71,000 clones; about 91% are singletons. This material consisted of peripheral blood, taken after pregnancy. The receptors come from a female donor with multiple sclerosis, enrolled in a pregnancy study. Each CDR3 is given with its conserved first and last residue. The order of the fields is V gene, clone size, D gene, J gene, CDR3 DNA, CDR3 protein. The D gene is left open where the match is weak. Expanded clones are given a class, and other clones once, few, many or no size at all.

v_gene: TRBV6-1; abundance: .; d_gene: TRBD1; j_gene: TRBJ1-2; CDR3nt: TGTGCCAGCAAAGGGCTGGGACAGAAAAACTATGGCTACACCTTC; CDR3aa: CASKGLGQKNYGYTF
v_gene: TRBV27; abundance: .; d_gene: TRBD2; j_gene: TRBJ2-1; CDR3nt: TGTGCCAGCAGTGTGACTAGCGGGGCCTACAATGAGCAGTTCTTC; CDR3aa: CASSVTSGAYNEQFF
v_gene: TRBV7-9; abundance: .; d_gene: TRBD1; j_gene: TRBJ2-1; CDR3nt: TGTGCCAGCAGCTTAGCTCGGGACAGGGGGCGAGGTGAGCAGTTCTTC; CDR3aa: CASSLARDRGRGEQFF
v_gene: TRBV11-2; abundance: .; d_gene: .; j_gene: TRBJ2-1; CDR3nt: TGTGCCAGCAGCTTAGATCGTCCGGGAGTGAACCACAATGAGCAGTTCTTC; CDR3aa: CASSLDRPGVNHNEQFF
v_gene: TRBV13; abundance: .; d_gene: .; j_gene: TRBJ1-4; CDR3nt: TGTGCCAGCAGCTCCCGGACAGAAACTAATGAAAAACTGTTTTTT; CDR3aa: CASSSRTETNEKLFF
v_gene: TRBV6-1; abundance: .; d_gene: TRBD1; j_gene: TRBJ2-7; CDR3nt: TGTGCCAGCAGTGAGCAGACAGGGTTCCGTGAGCAGTACTTC; CDR3aa: CASSEQTGFREQYF
v_gene: TRBV6-5; abundance: .; d_gene: .; j_gene: TRBJ2-5; CDR3nt: TGTGCCAGCAGTTACTCGTACAGACAAGAGACCCAGTACTTC; CDR3aa: CASSYSYRQETQYF
v_gene: TRBV5-1; abundance: .; d_gene: .; j_gene: TRBJ1-2; CDR3nt: TGCGCCAGCAGCTTGGCGGGGGAGGGCTACACCTTC; CDR3aa: CASSLAGEGYTF
v_gene: TRBV19; abundance: .; d_gene: TRBD1; j_gene: TRBJ2-2; CDR3nt: TGTGCCAGTAGTATCCAGGGGGCTGCCGGGGAGCTGTTTTTT; CDR3aa: CASSIQGAAGELFF
v_gene: TRBV7-3; abundance: .; d_gene: .; j_gene: TRBJ2-3; CDR3nt: TGTGCCAGCAGCTTAACACCGGTTAGCACAGATACGCAGTATTTT; CDR3aa: CASSLTPVSTDTQYF
v_gene: TRBV29-1; abundance: .; d_gene: TRBD2; j_gene: TRBJ2-6; CDR3nt: TGCAGCGTTAGCGGGGAGACGGGGGCCAACGTCCTGACTTTC; CDR3aa: CSVSGETGANVLTF
v_gene: TRBV5-4; abundance: once; d_gene: .; j_gene: TRBJ1-5; CDR3nt: TGTGCCAGCAGCGACACCAGGGATAGCAATCAGCCCCAGCATTTT; CDR3aa: CASSDTRDSNQPQHF
v_gene: TRBV5-4; abundance: .; d_gene: TRBD2; j_gene: TRBJ2-5; CDR3nt: TGTGCCAGCAGCTCTAGCGGGAGGGCTACCCAAGAGACCCAGTACTTC; CDR3aa: CASSSSGRATQETQYF
v_gene: TRBV4-3; abundance: .; d_gene: .; j_gene: TRBJ2-1; CDR3nt: TGCGCCAGCAGCCTTGGTACCGGGGAGAGGATTTTGAATGAGCAGTTCTTC; CDR3aa: CASSLGTGERILNEQFF
v_gene: TRBV6-1; abundance: .; d_gene: .; j_gene: TRBJ2-7; CDR3nt: TGTGCCAGCAATCCAGGGGCCCACGAGCAGTACTTC; CDR3aa: CASNPGAHEQYF
v_gene: TRBV7-9; abundance: .; d_gene: .; j_gene: TRBJ1-1; CDR3nt: TGTGCCAGCAGCCCAAATCCGGTGAGGACTTCAGCTTTCTTT; CDR3aa: CASSPNPVRTSAFF
v_gene: TRBV7-2; abundance: .; d_gene: .; j_gene: TRBJ2-1; CDR3nt: TGTGCCAGCAGGAAAGACTTAAGCTCCTACAATGAGCAGTTCTTC; CDR3aa: CASRKDLSSYNEQFF
v_gene: TRBV7-2; abundance: .; d_gene: .; j_gene: TRBJ2-7; CDR3nt: TGTGCCAGCAGCTCGGGACTTTCCTACGAGCAGTACTTC; CDR3aa: CASSSGLSYEQYF
v_gene: TRBV18; abundance: .; d_gene: TRBD2; j_gene: TRBJ2-5; CDR3nt: TGTGCCAGCTCACCCAACGACGCGGGAGAAGAGACCCAGTACTTC; CDR3aa: CASSPNDAGEETQYF
v_gene: TRBV9; abundance: .; d_gene: .; j_gene: TRBJ2-3; CDR3nt: TGTGCCAGCAGCGGAGGGGGTCTCTTGGCAGATACGCAGTATTTT; CDR3aa: CASSGGGLLADTQYF
v_gene: TRBV11-2; abundance: .; d_gene: TRBD2; j_gene: TRBJ2-1; CDR3nt: TGTGCCAGCAGCTTAGGGGGGCGGGAGGGCCTTGACAATGAGCAGTTCTTC; CDR3aa: CASSLGGREGLDNEQFF
v_gene: TRBV18; abundance: few; d_gene: .; j_gene: TRBJ2-7; CDR3nt: TGTGCCAGCTCACCGCCTCAAACAGGGTCCTACGAGCAGTACTTC; CDR3aa: CASSPPQTGSYEQYF
v_gene: TRBV27; abundance: .; d_gene: .; j_gene: TRBJ2-1; CDR3nt: TGTGGGGCTAGCGTCAGCTCCTACAATGAGCAGTTCTTC; CDR3aa: CGASVSSYNEQFF
v_gene: TRBV10-3; abundance: .; d_gene: TRBD1; j_gene: TRBJ2-7; CDR3nt: TGTGCCATCAGTGAAGGGACAGGGGCCGAGCAGTACTTC; CDR3aa: CAISEGTGAEQYF
v_gene: TRBV13; abundance: once; d_gene: .; j_gene: TRBJ2-7; CDR3nt: TGTGCCAGCAGCAATCGGGCGGGCGCCCGGCCCAACTACGAGCAGTACTTC; CDR3aa: CASSNRAGARPNYEQYF
v_gene: TRBV19; abundance: .; d_gene: .; j_gene: TRBJ1-2; CDR3nt: TGTGCCAGTAGTATATCCCGGGACACTTTGCTTGGCTACACCTTC; CDR3aa: CASSISRDTLLGYTF